The source of this T cell receptor beta chain is a study of blood T cells in healthy people across ages. Primed by a sample-barcoded 5' primer and a J-beta primer mix, a second PCR proceeded for 7 to 11 cycles. TCRdb independently ran MiXCR on the 5' RACE reads; one entry per CDR3 protein. The table lists around 1,600,000 distinct CDR3 sequences, 35% to 45% of them singletons. The CDR3 totals 15 residues. Trimming pared 6 bases from V and 2 bases from J, leaving 17 bases between. The rearrangement links TRBV12-3 or TRBV12-4 to TRBJ2-7, with D uncertain. Sequences were obtained from blood. The TCR comes from a woman between 18 and 29 years old in good health. Written as DNA, the CDR3 is TGTGCCAGCAGGATACACAGTGGGATGGCCTACGAGCAGTACTTC. Translation gives CASRIHSGMAYEQYF.